This T cell receptor (beta chain) is from a study of technical replicates of blood from several donors. V was pared by 1 base and J by 7 bases, with 19 bases between. The CDR3 length is 16 residues. The germline V gene has CDR1 MGHRA and CDR2 YSYEKL. This clone was seen only a few times. The protocol was immunoSEQ multiplex PCR, while the TCRdb copy is restricted to in-frame clones and leaves out a portion. Of around 60,000 clones listed, roughly 90% are singletons. This chain links TRBV4-1 with TRBJ1-1; D is possibly TRBD1 (6 bases). The TCR sequence derives from a human donor in good health. Some clones in this sample may be carry-over from other donors' samples. The specimen was PBMCs. CDR3 loop: CASSQGDRGRGREAFF. In nucleotides, the CDR3 is TGCGCCAGCAGCCAAGGGGATAGGGGCAGGGGTCGTGAAGCTTTCTTT.